This T cell receptor beta chain was obtained from a study of CD8+CD57+ T cells in acquired aplastic anemia. The CDR3 has 11 amino acids. The germline V and J ends were trimmed by 7 bases and 6 bases, with 8 bases remaining between them. Germline CDR1 and CDR2: KGHDR and SFDVKD. For CDR3 and TCR beta VDJ profiling, genomic DNA was the template used. From the reads, TCRdb called clonotypes with MiXCR, one entry per CDR3 protein. This sample has tens of thousands of distinct CDR3 sequences, with less than 85% found just once. As to this clonotype: The antigen remains undetermined.

Study-level points and caveats: No significant difference in CD8+ Simpson's diversity was found between patients and controls.

For sequencing, patients were chosen who had shown expansion of CD8+CD57+ cells by flow cytometry. This TCR came from a human donor with aplastic anemia. What was sequenced was sorted CD4+, CD8+, or CD8+CD57+ T cells (not recorded which) from PBMCs. This chain connects TRBV24-1 to TRBJ1-1; a possible D gene is TRBD1 (5 bases). CDR3 region: CATRQGPEAFF. As DNA, the CDR3 is TGTGCCACCAGGCAGGGTCCTGAAGCTTTCTTT.